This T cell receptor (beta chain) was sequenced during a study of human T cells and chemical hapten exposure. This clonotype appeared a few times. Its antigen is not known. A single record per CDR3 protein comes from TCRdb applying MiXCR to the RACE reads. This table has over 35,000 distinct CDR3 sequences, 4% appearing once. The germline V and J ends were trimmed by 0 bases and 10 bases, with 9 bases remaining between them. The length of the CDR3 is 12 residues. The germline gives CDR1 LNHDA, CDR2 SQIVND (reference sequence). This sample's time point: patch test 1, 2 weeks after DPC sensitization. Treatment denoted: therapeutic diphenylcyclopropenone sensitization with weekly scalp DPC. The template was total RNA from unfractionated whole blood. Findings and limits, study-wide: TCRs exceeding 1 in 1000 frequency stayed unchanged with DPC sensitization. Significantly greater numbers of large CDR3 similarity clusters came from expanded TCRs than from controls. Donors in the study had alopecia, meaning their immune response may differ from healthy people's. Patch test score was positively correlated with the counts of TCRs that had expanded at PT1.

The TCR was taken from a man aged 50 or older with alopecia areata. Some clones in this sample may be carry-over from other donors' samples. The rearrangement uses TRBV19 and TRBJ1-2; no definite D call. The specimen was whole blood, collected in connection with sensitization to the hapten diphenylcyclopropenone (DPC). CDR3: CASSIDGRYYTF. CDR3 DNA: TGTGCCAGTAGTATAGATGGGAGATACTACACCTTC.